This T cell receptor (beta chain) was recorded in a study of PD-1 blockade in classical Hodgkin lymphoma. Assay used: immunoSEQ multiplex PCR; TCRdb lists only in-frame clones, some missing. The top ten clones hold about 10% of a sample with 50,000 or so clones, approximately 90% of them seen once. This CDR3 region has 12 residues. Germline loops: CDR1 GTSNPN, CDR2 SVGIG (reference sequence). Trimming took 3 bases from V and 6 from J, leaving 10 bases between them. Following autologous stem cell transplantation, relapse occurred in every patient, and exposure to brentuximab vedotin varied. This TCR derives from a human donor with classical Hodgkin lymphoma. The sample here was peripheral blood mononuclear cells (PBMCs), taken before the second cycle of nivolumab. The chain combines TRBV30 with TRBJ2-3; tentative D call: TRBD1 (5 bases). The CDR3 region is CAWRGVGDTQYF. The CDR3, as DNA: TGTGCCTGGAGAGGGGTGGGGGATACGCAGTATTTT.